This is a list of T cell receptor beta chains from one sample in a study of blood T cell repertoires in COVID-19. Assay: immunoSEQ multiplex PCR; the TCRdb copy retains only in-frame clones and omits some. The sample yields fewer than 250,000 clones, roughly 83% seen once. What was sequenced was peripheral blood. These receptors all come from a woman between 50 and 59 years old with acute or convalescent COVID-19. Each CDR3 is given with its conserved first and last residue. D genes are given only for firm matches. Where a row states a size, it is once, few, many or the class of an expanded clone; other rows omit it.

cdr3_nt: TGTGCCATCCCCAGAAATAGGACAAATAACTATGGCTACACCTTC; cdr3_aa: CAIPRNRTNNYGYTF; d_call: -; clone_size: -; j_call: TRBJ1-2; v_call: TRBV14
cdr3_nt: TGTGCCAGCAGCTTAACAGGGAACACTGAAGCTTTCTTT; cdr3_aa: CASSLTGNTEAFF; d_call: -; clone_size: -; j_call: TRBJ1-1; v_call: TRBV11-3
cdr3_nt: TGTGCCATCAGTGAAACCGGGTCTGGAGAGACCCAGTACTTC; cdr3_aa: CAISETGSGETQYF; d_call: -; clone_size: once; j_call: TRBJ2-5; v_call: TRBV10-3
cdr3_nt: TGCGCCAGCTCTTATAACACCGGGGAGCTGTTTTTT; cdr3_aa: CASSYNTGELFF; d_call: -; clone_size: -; j_call: TRBJ2-2; v_call: TRBV10-1
cdr3_nt: TGTGCCAGTAGTATCGGACTAGCGGGGACCCCCTTCCAAGAGACCCAGTACTTC; cdr3_aa: CASSIGLAGTPFQETQYF; d_call: TRBD2; clone_size: -; j_call: TRBJ2-5; v_call: TRBV19
cdr3_nt: TGTGCCAGCAGCTTGGTGGGGACAGGAGAGACCCAGTACTTC; cdr3_aa: CASSLVGTGETQYF; d_call: TRBD1; clone_size: -; j_call: TRBJ2-5; v_call: TRBV5-4
cdr3_nt: TGTGCCAGCAGTACGGCCAGGGGTCGCAGCTACACCTTC; cdr3_aa: CASSTARGRSYTF; d_call: -; clone_size: -; j_call: TRBJ1-2; v_call: TRBV6-6
cdr3_nt: TGTGCCAGCAGTGAAAATAGATCGGGCGAGCAGTACTTC; cdr3_aa: CASSENRSGEQYF; d_call: -; clone_size: -; j_call: TRBJ2-7; v_call: TRBV2
cdr3_nt: TGCGCCAGCAGCTTGGCCAGGGGCGACACTGAAGCTTTCTTT; cdr3_aa: CASSLARGDTEAFF; d_call: -; clone_size: -; j_call: TRBJ1-1; v_call: TRBV5-1
cdr3_nt: TGTGCCAGCAGCCCCCGGGACAGGTCTTATGGCTACACCTTC; cdr3_aa: CASSPRDRSYGYTF; d_call: TRBD1; clone_size: -; j_call: TRBJ1-2; v_call: TRBV7-3
cdr3_nt: TGCAGCGTTGGGAGAAACGGGGACACTGAAGCTTTCTTT; cdr3_aa: CSVGRNGDTEAFF; d_call: -; clone_size: once; j_call: TRBJ1-1; v_call: TRBV29-1
cdr3_nt: TGTGCCAGCAGCCAAGAGACAGGGGAAAACTATGGCTACACCTTC; cdr3_aa: CASSQETGENYGYTF; d_call: TRBD1; clone_size: -; j_call: TRBJ1-2; v_call: TRBV4-2
cdr3_nt: TGCGCCAGCAGACACAGGGGGATGAACACTGAAGCTTTCTTT; cdr3_aa: CASRHRGMNTEAFF; d_call: TRBD1; clone_size: -; j_call: TRBJ1-1; v_call: TRBV10-1
cdr3_nt: TGTGCCAGCAGTTTGGGACAGGATTACTCCTACGAGCAGTACTTC; cdr3_aa: CASSLGQDYSYEQYF; d_call: TRBD1; clone_size: -; j_call: TRBJ2-7; v_call: TRBV2
cdr3_nt: TGTGCCAGCAGCCCCCGGACTAGCGGGGGGTATCAAGATACGCAGTATTTT; cdr3_aa: CASSPRTSGGYQDTQYF; d_call: TRBD2; clone_size: -; j_call: TRBJ2-3; v_call: TRBV5-4
cdr3_nt: TGTGCCAGCAGCCAAGAGCGGGGAGATACGCAGTATTTT; cdr3_aa: CASSQERGDTQYF; d_call: -; clone_size: -; j_call: TRBJ2-3; v_call: TRBV3-1/TRBV3-2
cdr3_nt: TGCGCCAGCAGAACCGGGACTACGCAAACCGAGCAGTACTTC; cdr3_aa: CASRTGTTQTEQYF; d_call: TRBD2; clone_size: -; j_call: TRBJ2-7; v_call: TRBV5-1
cdr3_nt: TGCAGCGGCGGCATCCCCACCGGGACATCCTACGAGCAGTACTTC; cdr3_aa: CSGGIPTGTSYEQYF; d_call: -; clone_size: once; j_call: TRBJ2-7; v_call: TRBV29-1
cdr3_nt: TGTGCCAGCAGCTTAGTTGGGGGAGGGTGGGGGCAAGAGACCCAGTACTTC; cdr3_aa: CASSLVGGGWGQETQYF; d_call: TRBD2; clone_size: -; j_call: TRBJ2-5; v_call: TRBV11-2
cdr3_nt: TGTGCCAGCAGCACCGGGACTAGCGGGGGAGAGACCCAGTACTTC; cdr3_aa: CASSTGTSGGETQYF; d_call: TRBD2; clone_size: -; j_call: TRBJ2-5; v_call: TRBV5-4
cdr3_nt: TGTGCCACCAGTGATTTGCGATGGACAGGGCGGAACACCGGGGAGCTGTTTTTT; cdr3_aa: CATSDLRWTGRNTGELFF; d_call: TRBD1; clone_size: -; j_call: TRBJ2-2; v_call: TRBV24-1
cdr3_nt: TGTGCCAGCAGTTCTGGGACAGTGCACCCCTACGAGCAGTACTTC; cdr3_aa: CASSSGTVHPYEQYF; d_call: TRBD1; clone_size: once; j_call: TRBJ2-7; v_call: TRBV28
cdr3_nt: TGTGCCAGCAGTTACTCACGCAGGGGGTTAGGCACTGAAGCTTTCTTT; cdr3_aa: CASSYSRRGLGTEAFF; d_call: TRBD1; clone_size: few; j_call: TRBJ1-1; v_call: TRBV6-5
cdr3_nt: TGTGCCAGCAGCTTAGTAGGTAGCCTGGAGACCCAGTACTTC; cdr3_aa: CASSLVGSLETQYF; d_call: -; clone_size: -; j_call: TRBJ2-5; v_call: TRBV11-1